The 32 T cell receptor beta chains given below trace back to one sample, sequenced in a study of T-cell reconstitution after alpha-beta-depleted transplantation in children. Library preparation (for TCRbeta) was performed with unique molecular identifiers. TCRdb re-derived calls from the PCR reads in MiXCR, one entry per CDR3 protein. Among around 340,000 distinct CDR3 sequences listed, approximately 12% were seen once. The sequencing used PBMCs, collected from the stem cell graft. The receptors shown here come from a human donor who donated a stem cell graft to a child with Fanconi anemia.

This clonotype was observed a few times. The chain is built from TRBV7-6 and TRBJ1-1, with D tentatively TRBD1 (6 bases). V was trimmed by 3 bases and J by 1 base, leaving 9 bases between them. CDR3 size: 14 residues. Germline CDR1 and CDR2: SGHVS and FNYEAQ. This CDR3 is CASSLDSGNTEAFF. The CDR3 DNA sequence: TGTGCCAGCAGCTTGGACAGTGGGAACACTGAAGCTTTCTTT.

This clonotype occurred many times. The J gene is TRBJ2-1, the V gene TRBV20-1, with D perhaps TRBD2 (7 bases). Trimming cost V 6 bases and J 9 bases, with 21 bases left between them. Germline-derived CDR1 and CDR2 are DFQATT and SNEGSKA (reference sequence). This CDR3 region has 14 residues. CDR3 bases: TGCAGTGCCCCTATTGTGAGGGGGGGTGCTGAGCAGTTCTTC. It yields the protein CSAPIVRGGAEQFF.

V is TRBV6-1 and J is TRBJ2-7; weak D call: TRBD2 (5 bases). V lost 1 base and J 9 bases, leaving 16 bases between the germline ends. Germline V gene sequence: CDR1 MNHNS, CDR2 SASEGT. The CDR3 spans 14 residues. This chain's CDR3 is CASSEVAGSTRQYV. CDR3 coding DNA: TGTGCCAGCAGTGAAGTGGCGGGTTCTACGAGGCAGTACGTC.

This clonotype has just a few counts. V usage is TRBV29-1 and J usage is TRBJ1-1, with D unclear. In germline, CDR1 is SQVTM, CDR2 ANQGSEA. The CDR3 totals 13 residues. V was shortened by 1 base and J by 8 bases, with 14 bases between the two germline ends. The DNA for the CDR3 is TGCAGCGTTGAAGCAGTCGCCAGACACGAAGCTTTCTTT. It encodes CSVEAVARHEAFF.

This chain joins TRBV28 and TRBJ2-5, with TRBD1 matching over 7 bases. Germline V gene data show CDR1 as MDHEN and CDR2 as SYDVKM. The CDR3 consists of 13 residues. V was pared by 10 bases and J by 5 bases, with 10 bases of the junction left unmatched. CDR3 loop: CATRKTGIETQYF. Written as DNA, the CDR3 is TGTGCCACCCGCAAGACAGGGATTGAGACCCAGTACTTC.

The rearrangement joins TRBV5-1 to TRBJ1-4; D remains unclear. The CDR3 has 16 amino acids. The germline gives CDR1 SGHRS, CDR2 YFSETQ. V lost 1 base and J lost 0, with 10 bases in between. CDR3 coding DNA: TGCGCCAGCAGCTTGATTAGTCCGTCAACTAATGAAAAACTGTTTTTT. Protein: CASSLISPSTNEKLFF.

The V call is TRBV5-1, the J call TRBJ2-2; a weak D match, TRBD2 (6 bases). The CDR3 spans 15 residues. CDR1 and CDR2 from the germline V gene are SGHRS and YFSETQ. V lost 4 bases to trimming and J lost 3 bases, with 13 bases between them. The CDR3 DNA reads as TGCGCCAGCAGCCCGCAAGAGCGGGACACCGGGGAGCTGTTTTTT. This codes for CASSPQERDTGELFF.

The V and J genes are TRBV28 and TRBJ1-5; D unresolved. The CDR3 covers 16 residues. Between the trimmed V and J ends, which lost 3 bases and 0 bases, there was a span of 12 bases. Germline V lookup: CDR1 MDHEN, CDR2 SYDVKM. CDR3 nucleotide sequence: TGTGCCAGCAGTTTCCCCGGCGTGAATAGCAATCAGCCCCAGCATTTT. Its protein is CASSFPGVNSNQPQHF.

This clonotype was counted a few times. V gene TRBV28 combines with J gene TRBJ1-1, with 8 bases fitting TRBD1. J lost 1 base, V lost 5 bases, and 9 bases had no gene match. Germline CDR1 is MDHEN and CDR2 is SYDVKM. The CDR3 has 16 residues. CDR3 DNA sequence: TGTGCCAGCAGTAAAACAGGGGGACGGGGGAACACTGAAGCTTTCTTT. It specifies CASSKTGGRGNTEAFF.

There are many counts of this clonotype. The chain employs TRBV21-1 and TRBJ1-1. TRBV21-1 is shown as a pseudogene. CDR3 size: 15 residues. CDR3 amino acids: CASSKVRRGITEAFF. The CDR3 nucleotides read TGTGCCAGCAGCAAAGTTCGGCGGGGGATCACTGAAGCTTTCTTT.

J is TRBJ1-2 and V is TRBV10-3; D is undetermined. CDR3 length: 13 residues. The germline V and J ends were trimmed by 0 bases and 7 bases, with 9 bases remaining between them. CDR1 is ENHRY and CDR2 is SYGVKD in the germline V gene. The CDR3 protein is CAISESMESGYTF. The CDR3, as DNA: TGTGCCATCAGTGAGTCGATGGAGAGTGGCTACACCTTC.

This clonotype has at least ten counts. The V gene is TRBV7-2, the J gene TRBJ2-1; 12 bases agree with TRBD2. With V trimmed by 6 bases and J by 6 bases, 6 bases remained unmatched. This CDR3 spans 15 amino acids. The germline gives CDR1 SGHTA, CDR2 FQGNSA. CDR3 sequence reads: CASRRTSGAFNEQFF. As DNA, the CDR3 is TGTGCCAGCAGGCGGACTAGCGGGGCGTTCAATGAGCAGTTCTTC.

Ten or more counts support this clonotype. V usage is TRBV6-5 and J usage is TRBJ2-2, with D tentatively TRBD1 (6 bases). The CDR3 runs 16 residues. The V end was cut by 3 bases, the J end by 0 bases, with 11 bases between. CDR1 and CDR2 (germline): MNHEY, SVGAGI. CDR3 loop: CASSYPGTTNTGELFF. Here the CDR3 DNA reads TGTGCCAGCAGTTATCCCGGGACAACGAACACCGGGGAGCTGTTTTTT.

This clonotype was observed a few times. The chain recombines TRBV6-1 with TRBJ1-4; 7 bases agree with TRBD1. CDR1 and CDR2 (germline): MNHNS, SASEGT. This CDR3 has 14 amino acids. The trim removed 3 bases at V and 6 bases at J, leaving 4 bases unmatched. Here the CDR3 reads CASSDLDRDEKLFF. The CDR3 DNA is TGTGCCAGCAGTGACTTAGACAGGGATGAAAAACTGTTTTTT.

This chain connects TRBV6-1 to TRBJ2-3; 10 bases map to TRBD2. The length of the CDR3 is 16 residues. Trimming took 8 bases from V and 7 from J; bases not matched to a gene: 15. Germline CDR1 is MNHNS and CDR2 is SASEGT. CDR3: CASGGRAGGSHYTQYF. The CDR3 coding sequence is TGTGCCAGCGGGGGGAGAGCGGGGGGGTCCCACTATACGCAGTATTTT.

Here the CDR3 reads CASSPDRGENEKLFF. The CDR3 DNA sequence: TGTGCCAGCAGCCCTGACAGGGGCGAAAATGAAAAACTGTTTTTT. The V call is TRBV4-2, the J call TRBJ1-4; 8 bases line up with TRBD1. Trimming cost V 4 bases and J 5 bases; bases outside gene matches: 6. Germline lookup yields CDR1 LGHNA and CDR2 YNFKEQ. The CDR3 runs to 15 residues.

There are many counts of this clonotype. J is TRBJ1-3 and V is TRBV6-5; TRBD1 might be the D (5 bases). Germline CDR1 is MNHEY and CDR2 is SVGAGI. The CDR3 is 16 amino acids. Trimming left V 2 bases short and J 0 bases short, with 11 bases between. The CDR3: CASSYNRPSSGNTIYF. CDR3 nucleotide sequence: TGTGCCAGCAGTTACAACAGGCCGAGCTCTGGAAACACCATATATTTT.

This chain connects TRBV12-3 or TRBV12-4 to TRBJ1-2, with a possible D match to TRBD1 (6 bases). The germline V and J ends were trimmed by 1 base and 0 bases, with 15 bases remaining between them. The length of the CDR3 is 17 residues. The CDR3 coding sequence is TGTGCCAGCAGTTTAGGTCCAGGGGTAATAGCTAACTATGGCTACACCTTC. Encoded protein: CASSLGPGVIANYGYTF.

V and J are TRBV29-1 and TRBJ1-1; TRBD1 might be the D (5 bases). V lost 6 bases to trimming and J lost 6 bases, with 17 bases between them. Germline assignment: CDR1 SQVTM and CDR2 ANQGSEA. The CDR3 consists of 13 residues. The CDR3 loop is CSVGDQVLPEAFF. CDR3 bases: TGCAGCGTCGGGGACCAAGTTCTGCCTGAAGCTTTCTTT.

At least ten counts were recorded for this clonotype. The chain couples TRBV7-2 to TRBJ1-2, with unresolved D. The CDR3 loop spans 15 amino acids. Germline values: CDR1 SGHTA, CDR2 FQGNSA. V lost 7 bases, J lost 4 bases, and 19 bases lay in between. The CDR3 DNA sequence: TGTGCCAGCACCTCGAGGGCAGAGTGGACCTATGGCTACACCTTC. It is translated as CASTSRAEWTYGYTF.

This clonotype was seen only a few times. This chain uses TRBV18 with TRBJ1-1; D is ambiguous. The V end was cut by 6 bases, the J end by 2 bases, with 16 bases between. This CDR3 has 15 residues. Germline CDR1 and CDR2: KGHSH and LQKENI. The DNA for the CDR3 is TGTGCCAGCTCCGGACCTGTTCGGTACAACACTGAAGCTTTCTTT. Protein sequence: CASSGPVRYNTEAFF.

This clonotype appeared many times. This chain connects TRBV4-3 to TRBJ1-2; 8 bases align to TRBD1. The CDR3 has 14 amino acids. V trimming: 4 bases; J trimming: 3 bases; junction bases outside the gene matches: 4. Germline-derived CDR1 and CDR2 are LGHNA and YSLEER. The CDR3 nucleotides read TGCGCCAGCAGCCTATTGACAGGGGACTATGGCTACACCTTC. Translation gives CASSLLTGDYGYTF.

This clonotype was observed at least ten times. This chain links TRBV4-2 with TRBJ1-1; D not resolved. Germline V gene data show CDR1 as LGHNA and CDR2 as YNFKEQ. The germline V and J ends were trimmed by 3 bases and 4 bases, with 9 bases remaining between them. The CDR3 totals 13 residues. This CDR3 reads CASSQSWSTEAFF. The DNA of the CDR3 is TGTGCCAGCAGCCAGTCCTGGAGCACTGAAGCTTTCTTT.

This clonotype showed up just a few times. This chain joins TRBV2 and TRBJ2-5; tentatively, D is TRBD1 (7 bases). The CDR3 is made up of 15 amino acids. CDR1 is SNHLY, CDR2 FYNNEI, per germline. The V gene lost 9 bases and the J gene lost 5 bases, with 22 bases spanning the gap. The CDR3 reads CARSGGGGGLETQYF. The CDR3 DNA is TGTGCCAGGAGCGGAGGAGGGGGCGGGTTGGAGACCCAGTACTTC. Complete variable domain (other parts from reference TRBV2 and TRBJ2-5): EPEVTQTPSHQVTQMGQEVILRCVPISNHLYFYWYRQILGQKVEFLVSFYNNEISEKSEIFDDQFSVERPDGSNFTLKIRSTKLEDSAMYFCARSGGGGGLETQYFGPGTRLLVL.

The chain is built from TRBV7-9 and TRBJ2-3; D may be TRBD2 (6 bases). The V gene's germline CDR1 is SEHNR and CDR2 FQNEAQ (reference sequence). Trimming shortened V by 8 bases and J by 2 bases, and 14 bases separated the two germline ends. This CDR3 is 14 amino acids long. DNA for the CDR3: TGTGCCAGCGGGGGAGGCAGATCCACAGATACGCAGTATTTT. Amino acid sequence: CASGGGRSTDTQYF.

This clonotype was seen a few times. The rearrangement links TRBV18 to TRBJ2-5; D is uncertain. CDR1 is KGHSH, CDR2 LQKENI, per germline. CDR3 length: 13 residues. The V and J ends lost 3 bases and 2 bases respectively, with 7 bases between them. DNA for the CDR3: TGTGCCAGCTCACCCAGCCCTCAAGAGACCCAGTACTTC. Its protein is CASSPSPQETQYF. Based on the CDR3 plus reference TRBV18 and TRBJ2-5, the full variable domain is NAGVMQNPRHLVRRRGQEARLRCSPMKGHSHVYWYRQLPEEGLKFMVYLQKENIIDESGMPKERFSAEFPKEGPSILRIQQVVRGDSAAYFCASSPSPQETQYFGPGTRLLVL.

This clonotype was counted only a few times. This sequence joins TRBV12-5 and TRBJ2-4; 10 bases map to TRBD1. Losses at the gene ends were 5 bases for V and 4 bases for J; bases not matched to a gene: 2. Per germline, CDR1 LGHNT and CDR2 FRNRAP. CDR3 length: 14 amino acids. CDR3 in amino acids: CASGPGQGKNIQYF. The CDR3 DNA follows: TGTGCTAGTGGTCCGGGACAGGGGAAAAACATTCAGTACTTC.

This clonotype was picked up many times. The chain employs TRBV2 and TRBJ1-6, with a possible D match to TRBD1 (5 bases). Trimming removed 4 bases from V and 11 bases from J, with 12 bases in between. Per germline, CDR1 SNHLY and CDR2 FYNNEI. The CDR3 covers 13 residues. The CDR3 DNA sequence: TGTGCCAGCAGTGCCCGGGGGATTGCACCCCTCCACTTT. Translating it yields CASSARGIAPLHF. The variable domain in full, completed from reference TRBV2 and TRBJ1-6, reads EPEVTQTPSHQVTQMGQEVILRCVPISNHLYFYWYRQILGQKVEFLVSFYNNEISEKSEIFDDQFSVERPDGSNFTLKIRSTKLEDSAMYFCASSARGIAPLHFGNGTRLTVT.

The rearrangement links TRBV11-3 to TRBJ2-1; D is uncertain. The CDR3 contains 16 residues. Germline CDR1 is SGHNT and CDR2 is YENEEA. Trimming removed 0 bases at V and 0 bases at J, with 9 bases between. This CDR3 is CASSLDLADSYNEQFF. Here the CDR3 DNA reads TGTGCCAGCAGCTTAGATCTCGCGGACTCCTACAATGAGCAGTTCTTC.

This clonotype has a handful of counts. This chain connects TRBV4-1 to TRBJ2-3, with 7 bases fitting TRBD1. Germline loops: CDR1 MGHRA, CDR2 YSYEKL. This CDR3 contains 15 residues. V was clipped by 4 bases and J by 0 bases; unmatched bases: 4. The chain's CDR3 is CASSPDRASTDTQYF. Written as DNA, the CDR3 is TGCGCCAGCAGCCCAGACAGGGCTAGCACAGATACGCAGTATTTT.

The V call is TRBV10-3, the J call TRBJ1-2; maybe TRBD1 (6 bases). The CDR3 spans 14 residues. CDR1 and CDR2 (germline): ENHRY, SYGVKD. With 1 base removed from V and 4 bases from J, the gap between germline ends came to 10 bases. CDR3 residues: CAISELGQSYGYTF. The DNA for the CDR3 is TGTGCCATCAGTGAGTTAGGACAGAGCTATGGCTACACCTTC.

The J gene is TRBJ2-5, the V gene TRBV2; 8 nucleotides match TRBD1. The CDR3 runs 13 residues. Per germline, CDR1 SNHLY and CDR2 FYNNEI. V shed 8 bases, J shed 4 bases, and the junction held 6 bases outside the gene matches. This CDR3 is CASGSTGVETQYF. CDR3 DNA sequence: TGTGCCAGCGGTTCGACAGGGGTAGAGACCCAGTACTTC.